This TCR beta chain was identified during a study of T cell responses to AZD1222 COVID-19 vaccine. Study results and limitations: Once two AZD1222 doses were given, Spike-specific TCR breadth and depth went up.

The data were produced by immunoSEQ multiplex PCR, yet TCRdb's version contains in-frame clones alone and is incomplete. The table includes 130,000 to 150,000 clones, around 91% detected once. As to this clone: Its antigen is not known.

This TCR was sampled from an adult in good health. The material sequenced was peripheral blood, taken on day 0 of AZD1222 vaccination.

The CDR3 nucleotides read TGTGCCAGTGGTTATGGCTACACCTTC. The encoded protein is CASGYGYTF. The chain joins TRBV19 to TRBJ1-2; unclear D gene. This CDR3 is built from 9 residues. V lost 8 bases and J lost 5, with 3 bases in between. Germline V gives CDR1 LNHDA, CDR2 SQIVND (reference sequence). The full variable domain, completed using reference TRBV19 and TRBJ1-2, is DGGITQSPKYLFRKEGQNVTLSCEQNLNHDAMYWYRQDPGQGLRLIYYSQIVNDFQKGDIAEGYSVSREKKESFPLTVTSAQKNPTAFYLCASGYGYTFGSGTRLTVV.